These T cell receptor beta chains were read from a single sample in a study of Ad26.COV2.S vaccination and SARS-CoV-2 variants. Measured with immunoSEQ multiplex PCR; TCRdb has only the in-frame clones, and not every one. The sample has about 350,000 clones, 87% seen once. The sample was peripheral blood, taken in a trial of Ad26.COV2.S vaccine versus placebo. The receptors come from a person between 18 and 65 years old who received the Ad26.COV2.S COVID-19 vaccine or a placebo. The CDR3 runs from the conserved cysteine through the conserved F or W. Fields, in order: J gene, V gene, CDR3 protein.

>TRBJ1-4|TRBV5-6
CASSLVRSNEKLFF
>TRBJ1-4|TRBV18
CASSPSPRNEKLFF
>TRBJ2-2|TRBV4-2
CASSQDRGNWENTGELFF
>TRBJ1-2|TRBV7-2
CASTPGGPYGYTF
>TRBJ1-1|TRBV5-4
CASSWRASGSEAFF
>TRBJ2-1|TRBV27
CASSSLPLAGGNNEQFF
>TRBJ2-1|TRBV9
CASSVGGQGGNEQFF
>TRBJ2-2|TRBV18
CASSPPAGRNTGELFF
>TRBJ2-5|TRBV4-3
CASSQDLRGRGQETQYF
>TRBJ1-3|TRBV3-1/TRBV3-2
CASSHKGETGNTIYF
>TRBJ2-2|TRBV24-1
CATAGIGGELFF